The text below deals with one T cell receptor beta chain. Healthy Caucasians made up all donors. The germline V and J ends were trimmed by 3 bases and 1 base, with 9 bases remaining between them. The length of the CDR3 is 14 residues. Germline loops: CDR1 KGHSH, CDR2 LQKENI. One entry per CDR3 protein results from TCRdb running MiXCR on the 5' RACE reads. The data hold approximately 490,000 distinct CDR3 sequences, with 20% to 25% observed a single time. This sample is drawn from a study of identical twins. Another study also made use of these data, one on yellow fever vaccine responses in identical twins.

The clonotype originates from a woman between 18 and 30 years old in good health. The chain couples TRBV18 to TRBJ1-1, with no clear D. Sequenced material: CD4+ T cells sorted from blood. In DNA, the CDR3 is TGTGCCAGCTCACCGCTCCACGGGAACACTGAAGCTTTCTTT. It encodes CASSPLHGNTEAFF.